This TCR beta chain was retrieved from a study of blood T cells in healthy people across ages. Study-wide background: About one barcoded beta molecule per two T cells was the capture yield of template switching.

A second PCR of 7 to 11 cycles used a sample-barcoded 5' primer and a J-beta primer mix. MiXCR was run by TCRdb on the 5' RACE reads, yielding one entry per CDR3 protein. The sample includes about 780,000 distinct CDR3 sequences, 35% to 60% seen only once; the top ten take roughly 18%. This clonotype was counted only a few times. Germline V gene data show CDR1 as MNHEY and CDR2 as SVGAGI. The CDR3 is 14 residues long. The germline V and J ends were trimmed by 6 bases and 0 bases, with 12 bases remaining between them. RNA extraction gave at least 5 micrograms of total RNA per sample. This chain links TRBV6-5 with TRBJ2-7; TRBD1 is a possible D gene (6 bases). This receptor was obtained from a man older than 75 in good health. The sequencing input was blood. The CDR3 DNA reads as TGTGCCAGCAGGCAGACAGGTGCCTCCTACGAGCAGTACTTC. Its protein is CASRQTGASYEQYF.